This T cell receptor beta chain was documented in a study of CD4+ T cells in melanoma. The study's findings and limits: CD8+ T cell, macrophage and B cell function reportedly correlated with neoantigen-specific CD4+ T cells. In melanoma, neoantigen-specific CD4+ T cells reportedly differed in differentiation state.

With respect to this clone: As yet, its antigen is unknown.

The CDR3 spans 14 residues. Germline trimming cut 6 bases from V and 4 bases from J; bases unmatched to any gene: 6. Germline CDR1 reads KGHSH; CDR2 reads LQKENI. TCRdb keeps only in-frame clones here, not all; method: immunoSEQ multiplex PCR. The sample has some 9,700 clones; 55% to 75% are singletons. The chain couples TRBV18 to TRBJ1-3, with 7 bases that match TRBD1. The TCR sequence derives from a human donor with melanoma. The sequenced material came from tumor tissue. For the CDR3, the DNA is TGTGCCAGCTCGCCGACAGGGCAAGGAAACACCATATATTTT. This gives the protein CASSPTGQGNTIYF.